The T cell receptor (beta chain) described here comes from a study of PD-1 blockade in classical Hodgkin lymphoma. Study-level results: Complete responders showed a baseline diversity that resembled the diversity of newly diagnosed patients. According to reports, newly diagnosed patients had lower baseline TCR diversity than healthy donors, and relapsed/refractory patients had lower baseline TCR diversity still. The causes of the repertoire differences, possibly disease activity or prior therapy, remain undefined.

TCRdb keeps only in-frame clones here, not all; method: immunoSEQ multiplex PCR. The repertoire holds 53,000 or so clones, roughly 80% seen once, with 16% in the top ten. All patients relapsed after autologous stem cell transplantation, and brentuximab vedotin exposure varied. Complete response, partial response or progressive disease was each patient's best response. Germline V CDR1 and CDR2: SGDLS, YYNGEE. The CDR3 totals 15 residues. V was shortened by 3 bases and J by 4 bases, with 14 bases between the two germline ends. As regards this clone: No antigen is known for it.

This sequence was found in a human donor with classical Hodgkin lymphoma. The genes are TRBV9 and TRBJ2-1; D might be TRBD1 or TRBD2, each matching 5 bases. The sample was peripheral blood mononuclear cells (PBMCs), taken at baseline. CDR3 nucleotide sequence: TGTGCCAGCAGCGGCTTGGGGGAAGGGTACAATGAGCAGTTCTTC. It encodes CASSGLGEGYNEQFF.